This entry lists 26 T cell receptor beta chains sequenced from one sample in a study of cytomegalovirus exposure and HLA in healthy donors. With 60 Vbeta and 13 Jbeta primers, the PCR was carried out. Sequencing used immunoSEQ multiplex PCR; TCRdb keeps in-frame clones, though not all of them. The table lists approximately 100,000 clones, 65% to 75% of them singletons. The sequencing sample was made of PBMCs. The receptors derive from a female donor in good health and CMV-seronegative.

The rearrangement uses TRBV23-1 and TRBJ1-4; D is unclear. TRBV23-1 is recorded as an ORF, its role being uncertain. V was pared by 9 bases and J by 2 bases, with 10 bases between. This CDR3 region has 13 residues. CDR3 in amino acids: CARTERTNEKLFF. CDR3 coding DNA: TGCGCCAGGACTGAGAGGACTAATGAAAAACTGTTTTTT.

This sequence joins TRBV13 and TRBJ2-1; maybe TRBD2 (5 bases). The V end lost 5 bases, the J end lost 4 bases, and 15 bases lay between the germline ends. CDR3 size: 15 residues. Per germline, CDR1 PRHDT and CDR2 FYEKMQ (reference sequence). CDR3 DNA: TGTGCCAGCAGCACCCTAGCCGTTTCTTACAATGAGCAGTTCTTC. This gives the protein CASSTLAVSYNEQFF.

The J gene is TRBJ2-1, the V gene TRBV7-6; possibly TRBD1 for D (6 bases). V lost 1 base to trimming and J lost 4 bases, with 11 bases between them. The CDR3 is 15 amino acids. Germline V CDR1 and CDR2: SGHVS, FNYEAQ. CDR3 in amino acids: CASSLVTTGYNEQFF. The CDR3 DNA reads TGTGCCAGCAGCTTAGTCACTACAGGGTACAATGAGCAGTTCTTC.

This clone appeared once. The chain recombines TRBV19 with TRBJ1-2; 7 bases agree with TRBD1. The J segment lost 2 bases and the V segment lost 5 bases, leaving 20 bases of the junction unmatched. In germline, CDR1 is LNHDA, CDR2 SQIVND (reference sequence). This CDR3 has 19 amino acids. The CDR3 sequence: CASSFRRDSGIRGNYGYTF. Written as DNA, the CDR3 is TGTGCCAGTAGTTTCCGACGGGACAGCGGCATTAGGGGCAACTATGGCTACACCTTC.

The chain has TRBV2 and TRBJ1-2, with D uncertain. Germline CDR1 is SNHLY and CDR2 is FYNNEI. With 4 bases removed from V and 3 bases from J, the gap between germline ends came to 15 bases. CDR3 size: 15 residues. CDR3 loop: CASSGVQATYYGYTF. CDR3 nucleotide sequence: TGTGCCAGCAGTGGCGTGCAGGCCACCTACTATGGCTACACCTTC.

The chain is built from TRBV5-8 and TRBJ1-5, with D uncertain. The CDR3 is made up of 13 amino acids. V was cut by 3 bases and J by 5 bases, with 9 bases left in between. Germline values: CDR1 SGHTS, CDR2 YDEGEE. The DNA for the CDR3 is TGTGCCAGCAGCTGGGCCACAGATCAGCCCCAGCATTTT. As protein: CASSWATDQPQHF.

This chain links TRBV7-2 with TRBJ2-1; 12 bases line up with TRBD2. Germline CDR1 and CDR2: SGHTA and FQGNSA. The length of the CDR3 is 17 residues. Trimming removed 1 base from V and 3 bases from J; junction bases left unmatched: 4. CDR3: CASSLGLAGAFYNEQFF. Written as DNA, the CDR3 is TGTGCCAGCAGCTTAGGACTAGCGGGAGCATTCTACAATGAGCAGTTCTTC.

The gene calls are TRBV21-1 and TRBJ1-1. TRBV21-1 is reported as a pseudogene. The CDR3 length is 18 residues. The CDR3 is CASSKAAGDFHLGTEAFF. The CDR3 bases are TGTGCCAGCAGCAAAGCGGCGGGGGACTTCCATCTGGGCACTGAAGCTTTCTTT.

This clone turned up a few times. This chain connects TRBV29-1 to TRBJ2-5; 11 bases are shared with TRBD1. The germline CDR1 and CDR2 sequences are SQVTM and ANQGSEA. J gave up 4 bases and V 6 bases, and 19 bases lay outside the gene matches. This CDR3 is 18 amino acids long. The CDR3 reads CSVQGGTGGLAAGETQYF. CDR3 nucleotide sequence: TGCAGCGTCCAGGGGGGGACAGGGGGGCTAGCGGCGGGAGAGACCCAGTACTTC.

A few counts support this clone. The J gene is TRBJ1-4, the V gene TRBV19; D is possibly TRBD1 (5 bases). CDR3 length: 12 residues. Trimming took 5 bases from V and 16 from J, leaving 17 bases between them. Germline CDR1 LNHDA, CDR2 SQIVND (reference sequence). CDR3 sequence: CASSETRGVSFF. CDR3 coding DNA: TGTGCCAGTAGTGAGACACGGGGGGTATCGTTTTTT.

The rearrangement joins TRBV29-1 to TRBJ2-7, with D unresolved. V gave up 2 bases and J gave up 5 bases, with 7 bases separating them. Germline V gene sequence: CDR1 SQVTM, CDR2 ANQGSEA. The CDR3 covers 11 residues. The CDR3 DNA sequence: TGCAGCGTTGAATGGGCAGACGAGCAGTACTTC. Encoded protein: CSVEWADEQYF.

This clone was seen just once. V is TRBV9 and J is TRBJ2-3; 14 nucleotides agree with TRBD2. V was clipped by 3 bases and J by 0 bases; unmatched bases: 6. The CDR3 runs to 18 residues. Looked up from germline, CDR1 is SGDLS and CDR2 is YYNGEE. The CDR3 nucleotides read TGTGCCAGCAGCGCCGGGACTAGCGGGAGTACCAGCACAGATACGCAGTATTTT. Protein: CASSAGTSGSTSTDTQYF.

The chain employs TRBV5-1 and TRBJ2-1, with TRBD2 identical over 8 bases. The CDR3 has 16 residues. The V gene's germline CDR1 is SGHRS and CDR2 YFSETQ. The ends lost 2 bases at V and 2 bases at J; junction bases unmatched: 6. CDR3 in amino acids: CASSFGAGGAYNEQFF. The CDR3, as DNA: TGCGCCAGCAGCTTCGGTGCGGGAGGTGCCTACAATGAGCAGTTCTTC.

The chain uses TRBV21-1 and TRBJ2-7; the table gives TRBD2 as D, unverified against the DNA. TRBV21-1 is a pseudogene segment. The CDR3 length is 16 residues. The CDR3 DNA follows: TGTGCCAGCAGCAAGGGACTAGCGGGAGTACCTGGCGAGCAGTACTTC. Protein product: CASSKGLAGVPGEQYF.

The genes are TRBV13 and TRBJ1-2; D remains ambiguous. This CDR3 comprises 17 residues. The V end lost 1 base, the J end lost 6 bases, and 21 bases lay between the germline ends. Germline CDR1 PRHDT, CDR2 FYEKMQ (reference sequence). The CDR3 nucleotides are TGTGCCAGCAGCTTAGACCGGGGAGGTACGTCCGGGGATGGCTACACCTTC. This sequence encodes CASSLDRGGTSGDGYTF.

V gene TRBV7-9 combines with J gene TRBJ2-3, with TRBD2 matching 10 bases. The trim removed 5 bases at V and 3 bases at J, leaving 11 bases unmatched. Germline V CDR1 and CDR2: SEHNR, FQNEAQ (reference sequence). The CDR3 spans 17 residues. In DNA form, the CDR3 reads TGTGCCAGCAGCCCGCACCAACTAGCGGGATTGACAGATACGCAGTATTTT. Residues: CASSPHQLAGLTDTQYF. Complete variable domain (other parts from reference TRBV7-9 and TRBJ2-3): DTGVSQNPRHKITKRGQNVTFRCDPISEHNRLYWYRQTLGQGPEFLTYFQNEAQLEKSRLLSDRFSAERPKGSFSTLEIQRTEQGDSAMYLCASSPHQLAGLTDTQYFGPGTRLTVL.

This clone occurred a few times. The rearrangement uses TRBV19 and TRBJ1-5; D possibly corresponds to TRBD1 (6 bases). Germline V CDR1 and CDR2: LNHDA, SQIVND (reference sequence). V lost 5 bases, J lost 0 bases, and 20 bases lay in between. The CDR3 loop spans 18 amino acids. The CDR3 nucleotides are TGTGCCAGTAGTTTGACAGGCGCAGCCCCATATAGCAATCAGCCCCAGCATTTT. This translates into CASSLTGAAPYSNQPQHF.

This clone was seen more than once but under ten times. The rearrangement joins TRBV28 to TRBJ2-7, with a weak D call TRBD2 (6 bases). This CDR3 comprises 15 residues. V shed 6 bases and J shed 3 bases, with 18 bases lying between them. Germline V gives CDR1 MDHEN, CDR2 SYDVKM. CDR3 bases: TGTGCCAGCAGACTTGGCGGGACGGCGAACTACGAGCAGTACTTC. Translation: CASRLGGTANYEQYF.

This clone was detected a few times. This chain connects TRBV5-1 to TRBJ2-1; 12 bases are a match to TRBD2. J lost 1 base, V lost 4 bases, and 6 bases had no gene match. Germline V lookup: CDR1 SGHRS, CDR2 YFSETQ. The CDR3 sequence is 17 residues long. The CDR3: CASSLGLAGQSYNEQFF. The CDR3 bases are TGCGCCAGCAGCCTCGGACTAGCGGGACAATCCTACAATGAGCAGTTCTTC.

This clone has more than one count but fewer than ten. The rearrangement links TRBV6-7 to TRBJ2-7, with 10 bases identical to TRBD2. TRBV6-7 is annotated as an ORF whose role is uncertain. Germline trimming cut 7 bases from V and 3 bases from J; bases unmatched to any gene: 15. The CDR3 is 17 residues long. The CDR3 DNA is TGTGCCAGCATTACAGGACTTAAGGGACTAGCGTACTACGAGCAGTACTTC. It encodes CASITGLKGLAYYEQYF.

The J gene is TRBJ2-5, the V gene TRBV18, with 7 nucleotides matching TRBD2. In germline, CDR1 is KGHSH, CDR2 LQKENI. This CDR3 comprises 14 residues. J gave up 3 bases and V 2 bases, and 3 bases lay outside the gene matches. The CDR3 DNA sequence: TGTGCCAGCTCACCAATGGGAGGGAAAGAGACCCAGTACTTC. Translation gives CASSPMGGKETQYF.

The chain carries TRBV5-1 and TRBJ2-5, with a possible D match to TRBD2 (6 bases). V was shortened by 4 bases and J by 3 bases, with 19 bases between the two germline ends. Germline CDR1 is SGHRS and CDR2 is YFSETQ. The CDR3 contains 16 residues. CDR3 DNA sequence: TGCGCCAGCAGCGGGTCTGCGGGACCAGAGGAAGAGACCCAGTACTTC. Its translation: CASSGSAGPEEETQYF.

Comments on this clone: The identical CDR3 is also encoded by other nucleotide sequences in the sample. This chain connects TRBV5-1 to TRBJ2-7; perhaps TRBD1 as D (6 bases). Germline V gives CDR1 SGHRS, CDR2 YFSETQ. Trimming stripped 4 bases from V and 5 bases from J, with 13 bases between. This CDR3 contains 13 residues. The CDR3 here is CASSSTGIHEQYF. The CDR3 DNA reads TGCGCCAGCAGCAGTACAGGGATCCACGAGCAGTACTTC.

The chain couples TRBV9 to TRBJ1-1; no clear D. V lost 3 bases to trimming and J lost 1 base, with 10 bases between them. Per germline, CDR1 SGDLS and CDR2 YYNGEE. The CDR3 has 14 amino acids. The DNA for the CDR3 is TGTGCCAGCAGCGCGGAGGTGTGGAACACTGAAGCTTTCTTT. Amino acids: CASSAEVWNTEAFF. Full variable domain (missing parts from reference TRBV9 and TRBJ1-1): DSGVTQTPKHLITATGQRVTLRCSPRSGDLSVYWYQQSLDQGLQFLIQYYNGEERAKGNILERFSAQQFPDLHSELNLSSLELGDSALYFCASSAEVWNTEAFFGQGTRLTVV.

This clone was observed a single time. The chain uses TRBV20-1 and TRBJ1-1; D gene uncertain. Trimming shortened V by 6 bases and J by 6 bases, and 8 bases separated the two germline ends. Looked up from germline, CDR1 is DFQATT and CDR2 is SNEGSKA (reference sequence). The CDR3 covers 10 residues. This CDR3 is CSAVRAEAFF. The CDR3 DNA follows: TGCAGTGCCGTACGGGCTGAAGCTTTCTTT.

This clone has just a few counts. This sequence joins TRBV29-1 and TRBJ1-2; D is undetermined. With 4 bases removed from V and 2 bases from J, the gap between germline ends came to 11 bases. The CDR3 runs 13 residues. Germline values: CDR1 SQVTM, CDR2 ANQGSEA. CDR3 DNA: TGCAGCGTTGTGGGCAGGTTCAACTATGGCTACACCTTC. It encodes CSVVGRFNYGYTF.